The clone carrying this T cell receptor (beta chain) was detected many times. Antigen specificity is unknown. Time point denoted: blood at routine non-recurrence follow-up after resection. Unsorted samples of tumor, nontumor lung or frozen PBMC had their whole RNA sequenced. The data originate from a study of spatial heterogeneity in lung cancer. Across the study: Samples came from roughly 72 TRACERx patients with untreated early-stage lung cancer.

Overall study findings and caveats: Follow-up blood showed ubiquitous expanded tumor TCRs less than blood at resection did.

The CDR3 is 12 residues long. V lost 5 bases to trimming and J lost 7 bases, with 12 bases between them. A unique molecular identifier was carried by every single TCR cDNA molecule. From the 5' RACE reads, TCRdb called clonotypes with MiXCR, one entry per CDR3 protein. Among 23,000 or so distinct CDR3 sequences listed, more than 9.5% were seen once. The sample in question was PBMCs, obtained at follow-up. This receptor was identified in a male donor with early-stage non-small cell lung cancer. V usage is TRBV12-3 or TRBV12-4 and J usage is TRBJ2-7, with D perhaps matching TRBD2 (5 bases). The CDR3 DNA reads TGTGCCAGCAGTATTTTACGGGGTGAGCAGTACTTC. Protein sequence: CASSILRGEQYF.